The 14 T cell receptor beta chains presented below share a single source sample, sequenced in a study of T cells in Graves' hyperthyroidism and ophthalmopathy. Authors of the study amplified TCR beta CDR3 regions from RNA transcripts. The HTBI set primed first-round TCR CDR3 RT-PCR. Using its own MiXCR run on the multiplex PCR reads, TCRdb lists one record per CDR3 protein. The sample includes about 500,000 distinct CDR3 sequences, about 15% of them seen just once. Sequenced: blood. The receptor source for this set is a woman aged 25 to 39 with Graves' ophthalmopathy.

V and J are TRBV7-2 and TRBJ2-3; 12 bases match TRBD2. CDR1 SGHTA and CDR2 FQGNSA come from the germline V gene. The CDR3 covers 16 residues. J gave up 3 bases and V 6 bases, and 7 bases lay outside the gene matches. In DNA, the CDR3 is TGTGCCAGCAGATCGCTAGCGGGAGGGCCTACAGATACGCAGTATTTT. This sequence encodes CASRSLAGGPTDTQYF.

This clonotype was observed at least ten times. The genes are TRBV18 and TRBJ2-5; 7 bases agree with TRBD1. V was pared by 8 bases and J by 2 bases, with 5 bases of the junction left unmatched. CDR3 size: 13 residues. Per the germline V gene, CDR1 is KGHSH and CDR2 is LQKENI. CDR3 DNA sequence: TGTGCCAGCAGCCCGGGACAGCAAGAGACCCAGTACTTC. Its translation: CASSPGQQETQYF.

This clonotype was observed a handful of times. The V gene is TRBV5-5, the J gene TRBJ1-4; TRBD1 is a possible D gene (6 bases). The ends were cut back, 3 bases at V and 8 bases at J, with 14 bases in the middle. Germline lookup yields CDR1 SGHKS and CDR2 YYEKEE (reference sequence). The CDR3 consists of 14 residues. CDR3 in DNA: TGTGCCAGCAGCTGGGAGGGGGGATACGAAAAACTGTTTTTT. It encodes CASSWEGGYEKLFF. Drawing the rest from reference TRBV5-5 and TRBJ1-4, the complete variable domain is DAGVTQSPTHLIKTRGQQVTLRCSPISGHKSVSWYQQVLGQGPQFIFQYYEKEERGRGNFPDRFSARQFPNYSSELNVNALLLGDSALYLCASSWEGGYEKLFFGSGTQLSVL.

This clonotype was seen repeatedly, ten times or more. The V and J genes are TRBV6-2 or TRBV6-3 and TRBJ2-5; D gene unclear. The V gene's germline CDR1 is MNHEY and CDR2 SVGEGT. Trimming shortened V by 0 bases and J by 5 bases, and 16 bases separated the two germline ends. This CDR3 is 16 amino acids long. The DNA for the CDR3 is TGTGCCAGCAGTTACTCGACGGAGTCCAATTTGGAGACCCAGTACTTC. It yields the protein CASSYSTESNLETQYF.

This clonotype has only a few counts. The DNA for the CDR3 is TGTGCCAGCAGTTCCACTAGCGGGAGGGTCTCCGGGGAGCTGTTTTTT. Translating gives CASSSTSGRVSGELFF. The chain joins TRBV12-3 or TRBV12-4 to TRBJ2-2; 13 positions match TRBD2. The V gene end was trimmed by 4 bases and the J gene end by 6 bases; junction bases not matched to a gene: 5. CDR3 length: 16 amino acids.

This clonotype was counted ten times or more. The gene calls are TRBV11-3 and TRBJ2-1; D might be TRBD1 (6 bases). CDR1 is SGHNT, CDR2 YENEEA, per germline. The CDR3 spans 15 residues. Trimming removed 3 bases from V and 0 bases from J, with 9 bases in between. For the CDR3, the DNA is TGTGCCAGCAGCTTCGGGACAAGCTCCTACAATGAGCAGTTCTTC. Translated: CASSFGTSSYNEQFF.

This clonotype was found many times. The chain combines TRBV18 with TRBJ2-2; D is undetermined. Looked up from germline, CDR1 is KGHSH and CDR2 is LQKENI. This CDR3 comprises 13 residues. Trimming shortened V by 1 base and J by 4 bases, and 4 bases separated the two germline ends. The CDR3 region has the DNA TGTGCCAGCTCACCACAGGTCACCGGGGAGCTGTTTTTT. Translation gives CASSPQVTGELFF. Together with reference TRBV18 and TRBJ2-2, the CDR3 gives the full variable domain: NAGVMQNPRHLVRRRGQEARLRCSPMKGHSHVYWYRQLPEEGLKFMVYLQKENIIDESGMPKERFSAEFPKEGPSILRIQQVVRGDSAAYFCASSPQVTGELFFGEGSRLTVL.

Only a few counts were recorded for this clonotype. V usage is TRBV29-1 and J usage is TRBJ2-5; TRBD2 agrees at 14 bases. V lost 7 bases and J lost 5; bases outside the gene matches: 12. The CDR3 consists of 16 residues. Germline V gene sequence: CDR1 SQVTM, CDR2 ANQGSEA. CDR3 protein: CSAQGTSGRRVETQYF. CDR3 sequence (DNA): TGCAGCGCCCAGGGGACTAGCGGGAGAAGAGTGGAGACCCAGTACTTC.

V usage is TRBV9 and J usage is TRBJ2-5; D gene unclear. CDR3 size: 15 residues. V dropped 0 bases and J dropped 5 bases, with 14 bases sitting between them. The germline gives CDR1 SGDLS, CDR2 YYNGEE. CDR3 sequence reads: CASSVALGIGETQYF. The CDR3 DNA reads as TGTGCCAGCAGCGTAGCTCTGGGGATCGGGGAGACCCAGTACTTC.

This clonotype has only a few counts. An end of the junction differs from the germline gene, which may be a read error. The V and J genes are TRBV20-1 and TRBJ2-2; 8 bases are shared with TRBD1. CDR1 is DFQATT, CDR2 SNEGSKA, per germline (reference sequence). The CDR3 length is 13 residues. The CDR3 DNA reads as TGCAGTGCCCAGGGGGCGAACGCCGGGGAGCTGTTTTTT. The encoded protein is CSAQGANAGELFF.

Only a few counts were recorded for this clonotype. V and J are TRBV30 and TRBJ2-1; TRBD1 agrees at 10 bases. Germline values: CDR1 GTSNPN, CDR2 SVGIG (reference sequence). CDR3 length: 14 residues. After removal of 3 bases from V and 7 bases from J, the junction contained 6 bases not matched to a gene. The CDR3: CAWSRDRGINEQFF. The CDR3 bases are TGTGCCTGGAGCCGGGACAGGGGAATAAATGAGCAGTTCTTC.

The chain couples TRBV2 to TRBJ2-4; D uncertain. Germline assignment: CDR1 SNHLY and CDR2 FYNNEI. This CDR3 is built from 14 residues. V was trimmed by 0 bases and J by 9 bases, leaving 12 bases between them. CDR3 DNA sequence: TGTGCCAGCAGTGAAGCTCCCCGGAGAGGCATTCAGTACTTC. Amino acid sequence: CASSEAPRRGIQYF.

The chain combines TRBV4-1 with TRBJ1-2; D is unclear. V lost 5 bases and J lost 3, with 7 bases in between. Looked up from germline, CDR1 is MGHRA and CDR2 is YSYEKL. The CDR3 extends over 12 amino acids. The CDR3 region is CASSSGDYGYTF. As DNA, the CDR3 is TGCGCCAGCAGCTCCGGAGACTATGGCTACACCTTC.

The chain links TRBV11-3 to TRBJ1-2; a possible D gene is TRBD1 (5 bases). With 5 bases removed from V and 8 bases from J, the gap between germline ends came to 15 bases. This CDR3 region has 13 residues. Germline-derived CDR1 and CDR2 are SGHNT and YENEEA. CDR3 in DNA: TGTGCCAGCAGCCTCCCGGGGGGTGGAGGCTACACCTTC. Protein sequence: CASSLPGGGGYTF.